Each of the 19 T cell receptor beta chains below was sequenced from the same sample in a study of blood T cell repertoires in COVID-19. Measured with immunoSEQ multiplex PCR; TCRdb has only the in-frame clones, and not every one. This table holds fewer than 350,000 clones, around 87% found once. Sequencing was done on a sample of peripheral blood. These TCRs come from a woman aged 45-60 years who had recovered from COVID-19.

V is TRBV5-1 and J is TRBJ2-7; TRBD2 agrees at 12 bases. The CDR3 has 15 residues. CDR1 and CDR2 from the germline V gene are SGHRS and YFSETQ. Trimming cost V 4 bases and J 6 bases; bases outside gene matches: 8. As DNA, the CDR3 is TGCGCCAGCAGCATTCTAGCGGGAGGGCCGGGCGAGCAGTACTTC. It codes for CASSILAGGPGEQYF.

This chain uses TRBV9 with TRBJ2-5; D unresolved. Trimming shortened V by 0 bases and J by 3 bases, and 6 bases separated the two germline ends. This CDR3 spans 13 amino acids. Germline V gene data show CDR1 as SGDLS and CDR2 as YYNGEE. CDR3 in amino acids: CASSVAQKETQYF. The CDR3 DNA follows: TGTGCCAGCAGCGTAGCACAGAAAGAGACCCAGTACTTC.

This clone has only one observation. The rearrangement links TRBV6-2 or TRBV6-3 to TRBJ2-7; 10 bases agree with TRBD1. Germline V CDR1 and CDR2: MNHEY, SVGEGT. The CDR3 sequence is 16 residues long. The V segment lost 3 bases and the J segment 3 bases; nucleotides outside the gene matches: 8. DNA of the CDR3: TGTGCCAGCAGTTATCCCAGGGGACAGGGGAGCTACGAGCAGTACTTC. It yields the protein CASSYPRGQGSYEQYF.

The J gene is TRBJ2-2, the V gene TRBV1; the table assigns TRBD2, which was not confirmed against the DNA. TRBV1 is a pseudogene. The CDR3 length is 17 residues. The CDR3 DNA reads as TGCACCAGCAGCCAAGACCGGACTAGCCTCTCCGTCGGGGAGCTGTTTTTT. The encoded protein is CTSSQDRTSLSVGELFF.

This sequence joins TRBV27 and TRBJ2-7; a possible D gene is TRBD1 (5 bases). This CDR3 contains 15 residues. The V end lost 5 bases, the J end lost 3 bases, and 17 bases lay between the germline ends. The V gene's germline CDR1 is MNHEY and CDR2 SMNVEV (reference sequence). CDR3 nucleotide sequence: TGTGCCAGCAGTCCAAGGACATTACCCGACTACGAGCAGTACTTC. Translating it yields CASSPRTLPDYEQYF.

The rearrangement uses TRBV27 and TRBJ1-6; possibly TRBD1 for D (6 bases). Germline V gene sequence: CDR1 MNHEY, CDR2 SMNVEV (reference sequence). The CDR3 totals 17 residues. Trimming removed 6 bases from V and 0 bases from J, with 15 bases in between. Here the CDR3 reads CASRKPGHSSYNSPLHF. DNA of the CDR3: TGTGCCAGCAGAAAACCGGGACATAGCTCCTATAATTCACCCCTCCACTTT.

The chain links TRBV12-3 or TRBV12-4 to TRBJ1-1; TRBD1 agrees at 8 bases. This CDR3 is 13 amino acids long. V dropped 6 bases and J dropped 4; count of bases not matched to a gene: 4. CDR3 nucleotide sequence: TGTGCCAGCAGGGACAGGGTCGGCACTGAAGCTTTCTTT. Residues: CASRDRVGTEAFF.

The chain recombines TRBV4-2 with TRBJ2-2, with TRBD2 matching 11 bases. This CDR3 contains 18 residues. Germline V gives CDR1 LGHNA, CDR2 YNFKEQ. Trimming at V came to 0 bases and at J to 6 bases, leaving 9 bases not matched to a gene. CDR3 nucleotides: TGTGCCAGCAGCCAAGATTTAGCGGGAGGGCTAAATTCCGGGGAGCTGTTTTTT. It is translated as CASSQDLAGGLNSGELFF.

The gene calls are TRBV7-2 and TRBJ1-1; D might be TRBD1 (5 bases). This CDR3 spans 14 amino acids. V lost 1 base to trimming and J lost 4 bases, with 10 bases between them. The germline V gene encodes CDR1 SGHTA and CDR2 FQGNSA. CDR3 residues: CASSLVGRGTEAFF. For the CDR3, the DNA is TGTGCCAGCAGCTTAGTAGGTAGGGGCACTGAAGCTTTCTTT.

The chain recombines TRBV27 with TRBJ2-6; TRBD1 matches at 8 bases. The CDR3 loop spans 19 amino acids. Per germline, CDR1 MNHEY and CDR2 SMNVEV (reference sequence). After removal of 3 bases from V and 0 bases from J, the junction contained 10 bases not matched to a gene. The CDR3 sequence is CASSLVHPGGVSGANVLTF. The CDR3, as DNA: TGTGCCAGCAGTTTGGTACATCCAGGGGGCGTCTCTGGGGCCAACGTCCTGACTTTC. The full variable domain, with the rest looked up from reference TRBV27 and TRBJ2-6, is EAQVTQNPRYLITVTGKKLTVTCSQNMNHEYMSWYRQDPGLGLRQIYYSMNVEVTDKGDVPEGYKVSRKEKRNFPLILESPSPNQTSLYFCASSLVHPGGVSGANVLTFGAGSRLTVL.

V is TRBV7-2 and J is TRBJ2-3, with 8 bases identical to TRBD1. Per the germline V gene, CDR1 is SGHTA and CDR2 is FQGNSA. CDR3 length equals 16 residues. With 0 bases clipped from V and 2 bases from J, the junction kept 4 bases outside the gene matches. CDR3 protein: CASSLAGTGNTDTQYF. CDR3 DNA: TGTGCCAGCAGCTTAGCTGGGACAGGAAACACAGATACGCAGTATTTT.

This rearrangement joins TRBV29-1 to TRBJ1-3, with unresolved D. Germline values: CDR1 SQVTM, CDR2 ANQGSEA. With 6 bases removed from V and 0 bases from J, the gap between germline ends came to 12 bases. The CDR3 contains 14 residues. The CDR3 nucleotides read TGCAGCGTCACCCCGAGTAGCTCTGGAAACACCATATATTTT. This gives the protein CSVTPSSSGNTIYF.

The chain joins TRBV29-1 to TRBJ2-5, with TRBD2 matching 9 bases. This CDR3 has 15 residues. The V gene's germline CDR1 is SQVTM and CDR2 ANQGSEA. The V segment lost 1 base and the J segment 5 bases; nucleotides outside the gene matches: 8. CDR3 residues: CSVEGTREGTETQYF. In DNA form, the CDR3 reads TGCAGCGTTGAAGGAACGCGGGAGGGCACGGAGACCCAGTACTTC. Looking up the rest from reference TRBV29-1 and TRBJ2-5 gives the full variable domain: SAVISQKPSRDICQRGTSLTIQCQVDSQVTMMFWYRQQPGQSLTLIATANQGSEATYESGFVIDKFPISRPNLTFSTLTVSNMSPEDSSIYLCSVEGTREGTETQYFGPGTRLLVL.

This chain joins TRBV27 and TRBJ2-7; 13 bases fit TRBD2. V lost 5 bases and J lost 3; bases outside the gene matches: 4. This CDR3 comprises 15 residues. Looked up from germline, CDR1 is MNHEY and CDR2 is SMNVEV (reference sequence). CDR3 sequence: CASSGRTSGSYEQYF. The DNA of the CDR3 is TGTGCCAGCAGTGGGCGGACTAGCGGGAGCTACGAGCAGTACTTC.

This clone was detected only a few times. The chain links TRBV10-1 to TRBJ2-3, with a tentative D call TRBD2 (6 bases). CDR3 length equals 14 residues. Germline CDR1 WNHNN, CDR2 SYGVQD (reference sequence). V lost 9 bases to trimming and J lost 2 bases, with 15 bases between them. The CDR3 nucleotides read TGCGCCAGTAGGGACTCCAGAAACACAGATACGCAGTATTTT. This gives the protein CASRDSRNTDTQYF.

The rearrangement uses TRBV30 and TRBJ1-1, with D possibly matching TRBD1 (6 bases). The CDR3 contains 13 residues. V shed 2 bases and J shed 4 bases, with 11 bases lying between them. Looked up from germline, CDR1 is GTSNPN and CDR2 is SVGIG (reference sequence). The DNA of the CDR3 is TGTGCCTGGAGTCTGGACAGCGTCACTGAAGCTTTCTTT. This translates into CAWSLDSVTEAFF.

The chain carries TRBV7-9 and TRBJ2-7, with 10 nucleotides matching TRBD2. V trimming: 5 bases; J trimming: 4 bases; junction bases outside the gene matches: 5. Per the germline V gene, CDR1 is SEHNR and CDR2 is FQNEAQ (reference sequence). CDR3 length equals 14 residues. CDR3 residues: CASSPTSGLYEQYF. The CDR3 nucleotides read TGTGCCAGCAGCCCGACTAGCGGGTTGTACGAGCAGTACTTC.

The CDR3 here is CASSFAGGPDTQYF. The CDR3 coding sequence is TGTGCCAGCAGCTTTGCGGGGGGTCCAGATACGCAGTATTTT. The gene calls are TRBV7-2 and TRBJ2-3; TRBD2 matches 8 bases. This CDR3 region has 14 residues. Germline V lookup: CDR1 SGHTA, CDR2 FQGNSA. The trim removed 3 bases at V and 4 bases at J, leaving 3 bases unmatched.

The chain couples TRBV4-3 to TRBJ2-7; 12 bases are shared with TRBD1. V gave up 0 bases and J gave up 6 bases; unmatched junction bases: 3. Germline CDR1 reads LGHNA; CDR2 reads YSLEER. The CDR3 has 15 amino acids. The CDR3 here is CASSQEGQGAGEQYF. The CDR3 DNA follows: TGCGCCAGCAGCCAAGAGGGACAGGGGGCGGGCGAGCAGTACTTC.